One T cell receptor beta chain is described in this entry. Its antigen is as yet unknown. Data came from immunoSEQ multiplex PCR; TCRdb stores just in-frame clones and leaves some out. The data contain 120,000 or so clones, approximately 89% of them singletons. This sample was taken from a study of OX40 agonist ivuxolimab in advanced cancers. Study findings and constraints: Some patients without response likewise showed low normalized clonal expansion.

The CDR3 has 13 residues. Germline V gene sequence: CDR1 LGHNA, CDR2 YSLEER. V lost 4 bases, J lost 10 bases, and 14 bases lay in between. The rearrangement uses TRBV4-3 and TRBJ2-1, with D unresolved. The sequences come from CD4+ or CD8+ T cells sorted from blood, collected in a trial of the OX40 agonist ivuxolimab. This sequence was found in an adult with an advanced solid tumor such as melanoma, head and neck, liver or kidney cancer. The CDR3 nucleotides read TGCGCCAGCAGCCGCGCAATCGAAAGGGAGCAGTTCTTC. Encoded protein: CASSRAIEREQFF.